Included here is one T cell receptor (beta chain) sequence, with context. The data derive from a study of control samples from healthy donors and cancer patients. The CDR3 loop spans 12 amino acids. The V end was cut by 3 bases, the J end by 1 base, with 3 bases between. Germline-derived CDR1 and CDR2 are MDHEN and SYDVKM. Assay used: immunoSEQ multiplex PCR; TCRdb lists only in-frame clones, some missing. The sample contains 100,000 or so clones, around 90% of which appear only once. The source material was blood. The chain combines TRBV28 with TRBJ2-5; no definite D call. This receptor was taken from a woman between 18 and 29 years old in good health. The CDR3 protein is CASSLTQETQYF. The CDR3 coding sequence is TGTGCCAGCAGTTTGACCCAAGAGACCCAGTACTTC.